This T cell receptor (beta chain) comes out of a study of CXCR3-negative and CXCR3-positive naive CD8 T cells. The V gene's germline CDR1 is MNHEY and CDR2 SMNVEV (reference sequence). The CDR3 has 16 amino acids. All CD8+ T cell subsets were sorted in triplicate at some 300,000 cells each. The libraries of TRB cDNA were prepared using 5' RACE with UMI labels. TCRdb reprocessed the 5' RACE reads and reports one entry per CDR3 protein, with no DNA. Found here are approximately 100,000 distinct CDR3 sequences; the top ten clones hold 0.35% to 0.4%. Study findings and constraints: TRB CDR3 properties were used to infer TCR strength, and surface CD5 was comparable between naive subsets. Comparison of naive cells showed more hydrophobic TRB CDR3s in CXCR3-positive than in CXCR3-negative naive cells. Fresh PBMCs served for most assays, and CXCR3 expression fell partially after cryopreservation.

Comment on this clonotype: What it binds is not known.

This chain connects TRBV27 to TRBJ2-4; TCRdb selects TRBD1, and the lack of DNA leaves this call unchecked. Sequencing used naive CXCR3+ CD8+ T cells from blood. Described subset: CD45RO-CCR7+CD27+CD95- naive CD8+ T cells expressing CXCR3 (TNR3+). This sequence originates from a human donor in good health. Some clones in this sample may be carry-over from other donors' samples. The CDR3 sequence is CASSLRGGVAKNIQYF.